This T cell receptor (beta chain) was recovered during a study of OX40 agonist ivuxolimab in advanced cancers. Overall study: Among those enrolled, mean age was about 62 years (range about 23 to 79) and approximately 83% were male. Partial responses occurred in three patients (one hepatocellular carcinoma, two cutaneous melanoma). Overall study results and limits: CD4+ T cells averaged fewer expanded clones than CD8+ T cells.

Germline CDR1 is LGHNA and CDR2 is YNFKEQ. V lost 1 base to trimming and J lost 6 bases, with 15 bases between them. The CDR3 has 15 amino acids. Blood sampling was done at baseline, cycle 4 day 1, and cycle 7 day 1. Regarding this clone: What it recognizes is unknown.

Assay: immunoSEQ multiplex PCR; the TCRdb copy retains only in-frame clones and omits some. This table has 75,000 to 100,000 clones, 80% to 90% appearing once. The chain links TRBV4-2 to TRBJ1-2, with a possible D match to TRBD1 (5 bases). This sequence originates from an adult with an advanced solid tumor such as melanoma, head and neck, liver or kidney cancer. This sample comprised CD4+ or CD8+ T cells sorted from blood, obtained in a trial of the OX40 agonist ivuxolimab. In DNA, the CDR3 is TGTGCCAGCAGCCAAGCAGGGTTAAGAGAACATGGCTACACCTTC. Translation: CASSQAGLREHGYTF.